This entry features one TCR beta chain sequence. The antigen is not known. Trimming cost V 3 bases and J 0 bases, with 9 bases left between them. The CDR3 sequence is 15 residues long. Germline V gene data show CDR1 as SGHTA and CDR2 as FQGNSA. TCRdb's copy holds only in-frame clones and misses some; the assay was immunoSEQ multiplex PCR. The sample holds around 91,000 clones; approximately 91% are singletons and the top ten take under 25%. The data were obtained in a study of PD-1 blockade in classical Hodgkin lymphoma. Study results and caveats: Whereas CD4+ TCR diversity had risen significantly by C4D1, CD8+ TCR diversity had not. Complete responders possessed baseline diversity comparable to newly diagnosed patients.

Each of the patients experienced relapse following autologous stem cell transplantation, and their brentuximab vedotin exposure differed. The sample here was peripheral blood mononuclear cells (PBMCs), taken at baseline. The J gene is TRBJ2-1, the V gene TRBV7-2; TRBD2 might be the D (5 bases). This clonotype originated in a human donor with classical Hodgkin lymphoma. The CDR3 sequence: CASSFDYSSYNEQFF. CDR3 DNA: TGTGCCAGCAGCTTCGACTACAGCTCCTACAATGAGCAGTTCTTC.